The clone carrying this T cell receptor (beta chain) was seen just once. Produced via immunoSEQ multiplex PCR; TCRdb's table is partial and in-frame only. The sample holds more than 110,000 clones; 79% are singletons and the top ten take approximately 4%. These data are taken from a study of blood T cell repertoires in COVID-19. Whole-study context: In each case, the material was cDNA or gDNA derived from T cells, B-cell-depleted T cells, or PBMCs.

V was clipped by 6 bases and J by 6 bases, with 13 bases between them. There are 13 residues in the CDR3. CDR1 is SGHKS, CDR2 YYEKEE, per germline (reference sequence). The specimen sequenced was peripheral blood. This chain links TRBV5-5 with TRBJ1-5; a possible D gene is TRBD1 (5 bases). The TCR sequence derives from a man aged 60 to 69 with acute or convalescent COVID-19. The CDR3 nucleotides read TGTGCCAGCACCGGGGGGGTTGGTCAGCCCCAGCATTTT. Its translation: CASTGGVGQPQHF.